These T cell receptor beta chains were read from a single sample in a study of blood T cell repertoires in COVID-19. Sequencing used immunoSEQ multiplex PCR; TCRdb keeps in-frame clones, though not all of them. The data show about 230,000 clones, 70% to 85% seen once. The sample comprised peripheral blood. These TCRs come from a woman in her thirties or forties who had recovered from COVID-19. The CDR3 runs from the conserved cysteine through the conserved F or W. The order of the fields is V gene, clone size, J gene, D gene, CDR3 DNA, CDR3 protein. The D gene is left open where the match is weak. Size tells how often a clone was seen (once, few, many) or the class of an expanded clone, and some rows leave it out.

>TRBV27|.|TRBJ2-7|TRBD2
TGTGCCAGCAGCATGCTAACTAGCGGGGGACCCTACGAGCAGTACTTC
CASSMLTSGGPYEQYF
>TRBV2|.|TRBJ2-5|.
TGTGCCAGCAGCCCAATGCGGGAGACCCAGTACTTC
CASSPMRETQYF
>TRBV3-1/TRBV3-2|.|TRBJ2-7|TRBD2
TGTGCCAGCAGTCCAAGGACTAGCGGGGGGTACGAGCAGTACTTC
CASSPRTSGGYEQYF
>TRBV11-3|.|TRBJ1-1|.
TGTGCCAGCAGCCGAATGGGGGGAACTGAAGCTTTCTTT
CASSRMGGTEAFF
>TRBV7-2|.|TRBJ1-4|TRBD1
TGTGCCAGCAGCTTCTATGGGACAGGCCGCGAAAAACTGTTTTTT
CASSFYGTGREKLFF
>TRBV10-1|.|TRBJ2-1|TRBD2
TGCGCCAGCAGTGACCCCCGGACTAGCGGGAGAACCGGCCGCCACAATGAGCAGTTCTTC
CASSDPRTSGRTGRHNEQFF
>TRBV12-3/TRBV12-4|once|TRBJ1-2|.
TGTGCCAGCAGCCCCGGACTGAACTATGGCTACACCTTC
CASSPGLNYGYTF
>TRBV30|.|TRBJ1-5|TRBD1
TGTGCCTGGAGTGGGACAGGGGACCAGCCCCAGCATTTT
CAWSGTGDQPQHF
>TRBV5-6|.|TRBJ1-3|.
TGTGCCAGCAGCTTCTCCGGAAACACCATATATTTT
CASSFSGNTIYF
>TRBV19|once|TRBJ2-3|.
TGTGCCACTTCTCGCCTCAGGCTAGCTAGCACAGATACGCAGTATTTT
CATSRLRLASTDTQYF
>TRBV6-2/TRBV6-3|once|TRBJ1-4|.
TGTGCCAGCAGTTACTCCGGGACTAATGAAAAACTGTTTTTT
CASSYSGTNEKLFF
>TRBV18|.|TRBJ2-7|.
TGTGCCAGCTCACCCCAAGGAGCCTACGAGCAGTACTTC
CASSPQGAYEQYF
>TRBV7-8|.|TRBJ1-2|TRBD1
TGTGCCAGCAGCTTGGACAGGGCAAACTATGGCTACACCTTC
CASSLDRANYGYTF
>TRBV30|.|TRBJ1-1|.
TGTGCCTGGAGTGTACTCTCGGGTTTTACTGAAGCTTTCTTT
CAWSVLSGFTEAFF
>TRBV28|.|TRBJ2-7|TRBD1
TGTGCCAGCAGTCCCCGGGACAGGGGGGACGAGCAGTACTTC
CASSPRDRGDEQYF
>TRBV18|few|TRBJ1-6|TRBD1
TGTGCCAGCTCACCGCTTGACAGGGAGTTTTCACCCCTCCACTTT
CASSPLDREFSPLHF